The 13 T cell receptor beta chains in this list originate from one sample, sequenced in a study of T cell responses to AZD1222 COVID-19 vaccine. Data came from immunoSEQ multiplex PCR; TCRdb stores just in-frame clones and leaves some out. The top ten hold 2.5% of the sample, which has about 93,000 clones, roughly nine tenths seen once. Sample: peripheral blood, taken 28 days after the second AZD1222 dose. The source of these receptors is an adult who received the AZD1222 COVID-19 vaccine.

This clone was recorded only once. The DNA for the CDR3 is TGTGCCAGCAGCTTTTGGGACAGCTACAATGAGCAGTTCTTC. Translating gives CASSFWDSYNEQFF. This chain joins TRBV7-9 and TRBJ2-1, with TRBD1 matching 7 bases. The CDR3 spans 14 residues. J was trimmed by 3 bases and V by 3 bases; bases with no gene match: 2. Germline CDR1 is SEHNR and CDR2 is FQNEAQ (reference sequence).

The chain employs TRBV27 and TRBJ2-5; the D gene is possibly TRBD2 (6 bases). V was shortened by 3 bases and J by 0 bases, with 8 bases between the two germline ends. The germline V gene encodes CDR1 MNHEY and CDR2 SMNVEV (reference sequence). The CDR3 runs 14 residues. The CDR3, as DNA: TGTGCCAGCAGTTTTCGGACTAACCAAGAGACCCAGTACTTC. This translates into CASSFRTNQETQYF.

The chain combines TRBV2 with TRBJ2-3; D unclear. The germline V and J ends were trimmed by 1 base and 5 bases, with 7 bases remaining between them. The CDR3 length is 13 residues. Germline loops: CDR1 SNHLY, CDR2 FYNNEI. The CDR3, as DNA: TGTGCCAGCAGTGAAGTCCTCTTAGATACGCAGTATTTT. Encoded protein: CASSEVLLDTQYF. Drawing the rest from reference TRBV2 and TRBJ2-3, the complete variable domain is EPEVTQTPSHQVTQMGQEVILRCVPISNHLYFYWYRQILGQKVEFLVSFYNNEISEKSEIFDDQFSVERPDGSNFTLKIRSTKLEDSAMYFCASSEVLLDTQYFGPGTRLTVL.

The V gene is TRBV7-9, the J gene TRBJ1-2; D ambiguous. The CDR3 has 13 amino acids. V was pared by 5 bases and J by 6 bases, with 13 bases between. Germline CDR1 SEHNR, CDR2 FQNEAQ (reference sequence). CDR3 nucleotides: TGTGCCAGCAGCCTTATACAAGTCGATGGCTACACCTTC. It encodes CASSLIQVDGYTF.

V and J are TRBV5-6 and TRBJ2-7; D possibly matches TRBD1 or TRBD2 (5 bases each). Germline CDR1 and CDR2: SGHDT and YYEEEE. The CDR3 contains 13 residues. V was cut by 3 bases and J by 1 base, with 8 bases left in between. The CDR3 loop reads CASSWDRSYEQYF. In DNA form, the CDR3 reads TGTGCCAGCAGCTGGGACCGATCCTACGAGCAGTACTTC.

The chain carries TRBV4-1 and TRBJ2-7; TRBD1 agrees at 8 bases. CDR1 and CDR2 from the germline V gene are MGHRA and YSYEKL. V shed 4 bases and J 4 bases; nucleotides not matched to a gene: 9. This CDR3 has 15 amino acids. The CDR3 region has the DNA TGCGCCAGCAGCCCTGGACAGGGAGGAGGTTACGAGCAGTACTTC. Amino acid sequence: CASSPGQGGGYEQYF.

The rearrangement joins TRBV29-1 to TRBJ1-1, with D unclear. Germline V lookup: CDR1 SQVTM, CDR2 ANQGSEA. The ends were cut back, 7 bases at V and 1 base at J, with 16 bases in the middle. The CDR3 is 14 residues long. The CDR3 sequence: CSGKQMLANTEAFF. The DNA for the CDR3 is TGCAGCGGGAAGCAGATGTTGGCGAACACTGAAGCTTTCTTT.

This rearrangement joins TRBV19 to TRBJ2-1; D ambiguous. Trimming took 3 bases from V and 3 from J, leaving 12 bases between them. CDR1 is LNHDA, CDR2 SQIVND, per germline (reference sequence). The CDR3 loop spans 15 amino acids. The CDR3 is CASSIGSSGYNEQFF. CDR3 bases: TGTGCCAGTAGTATTGGTAGCTCGGGCTACAATGAGCAGTTCTTC.

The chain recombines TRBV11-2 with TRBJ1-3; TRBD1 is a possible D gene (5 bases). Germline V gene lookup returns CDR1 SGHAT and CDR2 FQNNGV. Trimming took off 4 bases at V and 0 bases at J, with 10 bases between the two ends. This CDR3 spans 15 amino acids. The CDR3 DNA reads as TGTGCCAGCAGCTCTCGGGGACGCTCTGGAAACACCATATATTTT. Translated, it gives CASSSRGRSGNTIYF.

CDR3 sequence reads: CASSRGKDEKLFF. The CDR3 DNA follows: TGTGCCAGCAGCCGTGGAAAGGATGAAAAACTGTTTTTT. The chain recombines TRBV7-9 with TRBJ1-4; D not resolved. V lost 5 bases and J 6 bases, leaving 10 bases between the germline ends. Germline V gene data show CDR1 as SEHNR and CDR2 as FQNEAQ (reference sequence). The CDR3 runs 13 residues.

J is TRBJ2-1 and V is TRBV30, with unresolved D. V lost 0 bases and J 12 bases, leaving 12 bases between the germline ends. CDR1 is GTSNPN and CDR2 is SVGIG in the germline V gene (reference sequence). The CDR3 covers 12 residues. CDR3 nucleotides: TGTGCCTGGAGTGTACGCGGTTCGCGGCAGTTCTTC. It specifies CAWSVRGSRQFF. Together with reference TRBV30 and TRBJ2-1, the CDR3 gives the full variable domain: SQTIHQWPATLVQPVGSPLSLECTVEGTSNPNLYWYRQAAGRGLQLLFYSVGIGQISSEVPQNLSASRPQDRQFILSSKKLLLSDSGFYLCAWSVRGSRQFFGPGTRLTVL.

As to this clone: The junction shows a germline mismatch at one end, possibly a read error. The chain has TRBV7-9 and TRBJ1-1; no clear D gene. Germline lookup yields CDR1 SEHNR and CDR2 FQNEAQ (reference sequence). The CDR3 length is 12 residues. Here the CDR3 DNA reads TGTGCCAGCCGCTTATTGAACACTGAAGCTTTCTTT. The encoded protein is CASRLLNTEAFF.

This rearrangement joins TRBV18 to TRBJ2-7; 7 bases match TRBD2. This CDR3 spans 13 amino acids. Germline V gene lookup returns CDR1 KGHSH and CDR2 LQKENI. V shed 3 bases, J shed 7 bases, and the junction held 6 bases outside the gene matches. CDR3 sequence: CASSPGEGEEQYF. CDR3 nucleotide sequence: TGTGCCAGCTCACCTGGGGAGGGTGAAGAGCAGTACTTC. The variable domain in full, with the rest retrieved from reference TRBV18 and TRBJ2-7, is NAGVMQNPRHLVRRRGQEARLRCSPMKGHSHVYWYRQLPEEGLKFMVYLQKENIIDESGMPKERFSAEFPKEGPSILRIQQVVRGDSAAYFCASSPGEGEEQYFGPGTRLTVT.